This TCR beta chain was documented in a study of cytomegalovirus exposure and HLA in healthy donors. Study-level findings and limits: The records held CMV serostatus as the only immune exposure information. Indistinguishability led to the exclusion of some V segments, TRBV6-2 and TRBV6-3 included. The authors later found TCR association rates varying by HLA locus, with DRB1 most and HLA-C fewest.

Details on this clone: Its target is unknown.

PCR involved 60 Vbeta and 13 Jbeta primers. Here immunoSEQ multiplex PCR was the method, and the copy in TCRdb shows in-frame clones only, minus some. The repertoire holds just under 95,000 clones, with around 84% as singletons. V gave up 4 bases and J gave up 7 bases, with 16 bases separating them. This CDR3 region has 14 residues. CDR1 SNHLY and CDR2 FYNNEI come from the germline V gene. Sequenced input: PBMCs. This clonotype was sampled from a human donor in good health. This rearrangement joins TRBV2 to TRBJ1-1; D ambiguous. The CDR3 is CASSVVGVAGEAFF. Here the CDR3 DNA reads TGTGCCAGCAGTGTTGTCGGGGTGGCCGGTGAAGCTTTCTTT. Supplemented by reference TRBV2 and TRBJ1-1, the full variable domain reads EPEVTQTPSHQVTQMGQEVILRCVPISNHLYFYWYRQILGQKVEFLVSFYNNEISEKSEIFDDQFSVERPDGSNFTLKIRSTKLEDSAMYFCASSVVGVAGEAFFGQGTRLTVV.